The TCR beta chain under discussion was sequenced for a study of cytomegalovirus exposure and HLA in healthy donors. Amplification used 60 Vbeta primers and 13 Jbeta primers. Here immunoSEQ multiplex PCR was the method, and the copy in TCRdb shows in-frame clones only, minus some. The data contain some 110,000 clones, about 61% of them singletons. Sampled while nominally healthy, donors likely had unrecorded immune exposures. V gave up 6 bases and J gave up 8 bases; unmatched junction bases: 5. From germline, CDR1 is SEHNR and CDR2 FQNEAQ (reference sequence). This CDR3 is built from 13 residues. General study points: HLA-A and HLA-B allele assignments for most subjects were reportedly predicted accurately using TCR beta sequences. A later analysis found most CMV-associated TCR beta chains apparently HLA-restricted.

This clone was counted only a few times. The antigen remains undetermined. This sequence joins TRBV7-9 and TRBJ2-1; 9 bases align to TRBD1. This TCR was recovered from a woman aged 30 to 39 in good health and CMV-seronegative. The sample taken for sequencing was PBMCs. The CDR3 region has the DNA TGTGCCAGCAGACAAACAGGGGGCGATGAGCAGTTCTTC. Its translation is CASRQTGGDEQFF.